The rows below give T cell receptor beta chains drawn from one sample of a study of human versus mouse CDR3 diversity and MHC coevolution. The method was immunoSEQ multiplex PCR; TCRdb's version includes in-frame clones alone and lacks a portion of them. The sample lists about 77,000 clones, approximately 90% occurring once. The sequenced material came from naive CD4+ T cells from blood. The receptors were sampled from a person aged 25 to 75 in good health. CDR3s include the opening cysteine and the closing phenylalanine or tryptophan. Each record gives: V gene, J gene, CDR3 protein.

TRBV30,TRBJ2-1,CAWSKGANRNEQFF
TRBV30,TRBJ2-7,CAWSIALAGESEQYF
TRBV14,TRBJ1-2,CASSQGGQGYGYTF
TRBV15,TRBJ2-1,CATSRGPTGQGGDEQFF
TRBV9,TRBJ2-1,CASSVAGTRDLGQFF
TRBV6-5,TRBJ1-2,CASSYLVTGGNYGYTF
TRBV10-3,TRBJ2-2,CAIRVSGVNGELFF
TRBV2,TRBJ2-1,CASSEEKLWQFF
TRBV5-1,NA,CASSRGLAGDSYNEQFF
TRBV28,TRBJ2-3,CASRPHRDRDLTDTQYF
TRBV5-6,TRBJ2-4,CASSLRAGGNIQYF
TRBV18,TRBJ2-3,CASSPGLAGVGGTDTQYF
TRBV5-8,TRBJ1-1,CASSLQVVMNTEAFF
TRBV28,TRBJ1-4,CASSVNRGLGVNEKLFF
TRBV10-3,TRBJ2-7,CAISESVSTLSYEQYF
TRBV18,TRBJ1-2,CASSPMRGLNYGYTF
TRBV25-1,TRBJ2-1,CASSEDVAGGHNEQFF
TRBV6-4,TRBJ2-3,CASSPAGTSTDTQYF
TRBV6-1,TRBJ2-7,CASSEGGPSYEQYF
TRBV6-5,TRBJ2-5,CASSYPGQIIRHEQYF
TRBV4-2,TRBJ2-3,CASSQDFSGRGTDTQYF
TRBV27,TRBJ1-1,CASSPAGGAGRYTEAFF
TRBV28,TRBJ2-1,CASRPGQGYNEQFF
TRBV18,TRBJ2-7,CASSADRGHSYEQYF
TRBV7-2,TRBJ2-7,CASNRLAGAYEQYF
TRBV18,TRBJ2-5,CASSPSEQETQYF
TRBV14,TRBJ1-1,CASSQALEGRAFF
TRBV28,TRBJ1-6,CASSSGQRGRSYNSPLHF
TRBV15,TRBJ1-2,CATSRDPGGGLVGYTF
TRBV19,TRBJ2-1,CASSGQGKQFF
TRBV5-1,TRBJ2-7,CASSLARTSGAYEQYF
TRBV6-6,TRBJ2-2,CASGQPNTGELFF
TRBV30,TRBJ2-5,CAWSPYRGLGGETQYF
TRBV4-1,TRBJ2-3,CASSREGPAGGRVDTQYF
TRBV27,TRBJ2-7,CASSTKAGYEQYF
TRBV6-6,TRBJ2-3,CASSYGTSRPDTQYF
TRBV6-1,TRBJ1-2,CASSALDSAGYTF
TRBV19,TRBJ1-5,CASTLRTELGNQPQHF
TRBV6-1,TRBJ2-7,CASSERLSTSGTEQYF
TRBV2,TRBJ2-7,CASKTGSPLNEQYF
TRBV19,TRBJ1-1,CASSDLSRDRVLAFF
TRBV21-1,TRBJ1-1,CASPDRPSQGSTEAFF
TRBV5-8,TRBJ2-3,CASSQRSGHSTDTQYF
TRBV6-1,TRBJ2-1,CASIRAQSSYNEQFF
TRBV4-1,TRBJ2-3,CASSRRTSGTSTDTQYF
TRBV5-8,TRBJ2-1,CASSLSRNEQFF
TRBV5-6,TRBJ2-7,CASSSGLNTYEQYF
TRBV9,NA,CASSVEPGESYEQYF
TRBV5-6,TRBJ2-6,CASSFPSGANVLTF